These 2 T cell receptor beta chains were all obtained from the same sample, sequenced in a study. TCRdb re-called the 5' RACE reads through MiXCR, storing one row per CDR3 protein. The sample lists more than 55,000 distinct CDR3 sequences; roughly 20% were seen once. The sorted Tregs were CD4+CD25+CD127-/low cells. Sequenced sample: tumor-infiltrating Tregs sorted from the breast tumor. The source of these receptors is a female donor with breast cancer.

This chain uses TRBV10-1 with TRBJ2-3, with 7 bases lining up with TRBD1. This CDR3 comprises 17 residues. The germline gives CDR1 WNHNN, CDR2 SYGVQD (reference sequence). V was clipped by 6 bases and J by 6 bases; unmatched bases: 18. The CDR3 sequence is CASSPKGQRTPTDTQYF. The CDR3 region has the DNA TGCGCCAGCAGCCCTAAGGGACAGAGGACACCCACGGATACGCAGTATTTT.

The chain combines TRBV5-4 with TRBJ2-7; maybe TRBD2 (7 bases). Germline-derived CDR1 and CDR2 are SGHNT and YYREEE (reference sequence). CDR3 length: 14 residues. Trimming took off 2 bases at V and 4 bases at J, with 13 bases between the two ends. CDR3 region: CASSFGGRAYEQYF. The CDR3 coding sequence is TGTGCCAGCAGCTTCGGGGGGCGCGCGTACGAGCAGTACTTC.